This TCR beta chain stems from a study of T cell responses to AZD1222 COVID-19 vaccine. Assay used: immunoSEQ multiplex PCR; TCRdb lists only in-frame clones, some missing. The sample has some 190,000 clones, about nine tenths seen once; the top ten hold around 1.9%. Germline CDR1 MGHRA, CDR2 YSYEKL. Trimming removed 4 bases from V and 7 bases from J, with 16 bases in between. The CDR3 sequence is 14 residues long. This TCR was sampled from an adult who received the AZD1222 COVID-19 vaccine. This chain links TRBV4-1 with TRBJ1-2; D may be TRBD1 (6 bases). The input for sequencing was peripheral blood, taken 28 days after the second AZD1222 dose. The CDR3 protein is CASSLAWGAFGYTF. In DNA form, the CDR3 reads TGCGCCAGCAGCCTAGCATGGGGGGCTTTTGGCTACACCTTC.